The clone carrying this T cell receptor (beta chain) was seen just once. Its matching antigen is unknown. The germline V gene encodes CDR1 SEHNR and CDR2 FQNEAQ (reference sequence). The CDR3 runs 14 residues. The V and J ends lost 5 bases and 1 base, in that order; junction bases with no gene match: 2. Primers included in the PCR were 60 Vbeta and 13 Jbeta primers. Data came from immunoSEQ multiplex PCR; TCRdb stores just in-frame clones and leaves some out. The sample records 150,000 to 200,000 clones, around 80% being singletons. The data originate from a study of cytomegalovirus exposure and HLA in healthy donors. Regarding the study as a whole: Productive status was seen about 90% or about 30% of the time for most TCR beta V segments in an earlier analysis.

The sample comprised PBMCs. This receptor was taken from a woman aged 25 to 45 in good health and CMV-seronegative. This sequence joins TRBV7-9 and TRBJ1-1; 9 bases are shared with TRBD1. CDR3 amino acids: CASSTTGGNTEAFF. Written as DNA, the CDR3 is TGTGCCAGCAGCACGACAGGGGGGAACACTGAAGCTTTCTTT.